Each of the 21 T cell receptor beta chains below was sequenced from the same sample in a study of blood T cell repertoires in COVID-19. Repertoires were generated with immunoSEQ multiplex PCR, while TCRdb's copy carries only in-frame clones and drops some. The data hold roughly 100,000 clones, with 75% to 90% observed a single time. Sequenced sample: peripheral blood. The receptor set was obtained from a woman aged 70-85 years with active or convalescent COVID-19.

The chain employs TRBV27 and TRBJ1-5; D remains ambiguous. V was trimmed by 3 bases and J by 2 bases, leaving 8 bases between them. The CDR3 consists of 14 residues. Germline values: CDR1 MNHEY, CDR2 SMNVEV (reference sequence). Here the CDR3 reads CASSLWGGNQPQHF. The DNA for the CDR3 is TGTGCCAGCAGTTTGTGGGGAGGCAATCAGCCCCAGCATTTT.

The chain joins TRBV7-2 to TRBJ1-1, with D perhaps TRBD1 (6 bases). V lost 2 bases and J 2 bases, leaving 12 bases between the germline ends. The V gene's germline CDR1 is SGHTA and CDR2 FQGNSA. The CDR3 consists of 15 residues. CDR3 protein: CASSLPGHPNTEAFF. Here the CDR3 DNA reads TGTGCCAGCAGCTTACCGGGACACCCTAACACTGAAGCTTTCTTT.

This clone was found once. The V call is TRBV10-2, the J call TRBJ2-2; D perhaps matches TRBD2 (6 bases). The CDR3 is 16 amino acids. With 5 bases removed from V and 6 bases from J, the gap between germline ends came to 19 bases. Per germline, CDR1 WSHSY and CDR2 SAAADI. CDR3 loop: CASSPTTRLVSGELFF. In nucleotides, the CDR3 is TGCGCCAGCAGTCCCACCACGAGACTAGTTTCCGGGGAGCTGTTTTTT.

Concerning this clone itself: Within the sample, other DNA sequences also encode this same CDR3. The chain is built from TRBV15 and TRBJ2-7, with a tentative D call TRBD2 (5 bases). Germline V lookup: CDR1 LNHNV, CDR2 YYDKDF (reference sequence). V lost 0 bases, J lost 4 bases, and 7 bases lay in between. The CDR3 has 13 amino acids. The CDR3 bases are TGTGCCACCAGCAGAGATCGGGGTTACGAGCAGTACTTC. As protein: CATSRDRGYEQYF.

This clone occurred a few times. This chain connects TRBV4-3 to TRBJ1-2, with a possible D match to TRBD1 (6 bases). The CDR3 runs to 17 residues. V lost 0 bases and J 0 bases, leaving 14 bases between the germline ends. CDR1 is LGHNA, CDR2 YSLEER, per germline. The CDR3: CASSQEVSRTANYGYTF. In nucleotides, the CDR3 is TGCGCCAGCAGCCAAGAGGTGTCCCGGACAGCTAACTATGGCTACACCTTC.

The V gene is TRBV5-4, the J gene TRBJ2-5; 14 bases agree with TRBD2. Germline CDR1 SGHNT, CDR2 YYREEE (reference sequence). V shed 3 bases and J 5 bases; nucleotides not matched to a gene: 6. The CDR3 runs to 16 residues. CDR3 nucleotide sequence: TGTGCCAGCAGCTGGGGACTAGCGGGAGCTTTGGAGACCCAGTACTTC. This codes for CASSWGLAGALETQYF.

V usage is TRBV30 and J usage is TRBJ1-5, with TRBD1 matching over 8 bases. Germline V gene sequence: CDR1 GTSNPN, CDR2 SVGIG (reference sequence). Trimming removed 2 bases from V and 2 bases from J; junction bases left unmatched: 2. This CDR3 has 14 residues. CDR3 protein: CAWSRGQGNQPQHF. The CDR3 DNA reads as TGTGCCTGGAGTAGGGGACAGGGCAATCAGCCCCAGCATTTT.

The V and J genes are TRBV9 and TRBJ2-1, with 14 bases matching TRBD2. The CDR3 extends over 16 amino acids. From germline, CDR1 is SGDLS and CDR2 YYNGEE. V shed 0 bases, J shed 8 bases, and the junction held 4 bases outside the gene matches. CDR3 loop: CASSVAGLAGVHEQFF. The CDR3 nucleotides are TGTGCCAGCAGCGTAGCGGGACTAGCGGGAGTCCATGAGCAGTTCTTC. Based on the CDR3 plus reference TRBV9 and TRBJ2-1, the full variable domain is DSGVTQTPKHLITATGQRVTLRCSPRSGDLSVYWYQQSLDQGLQFLIQYYNGEERAKGNILERFSAQQFPDLHSELNLSSLELGDSALYFCASSVAGLAGVHEQFFGPGTRLTVL.

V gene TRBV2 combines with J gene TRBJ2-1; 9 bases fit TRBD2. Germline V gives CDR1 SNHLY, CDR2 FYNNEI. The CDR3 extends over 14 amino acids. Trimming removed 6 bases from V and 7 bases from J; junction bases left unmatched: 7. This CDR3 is CASSLAGIDNEQFF. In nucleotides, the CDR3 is TGTGCCAGCAGCCTAGCGGGAATCGATAATGAGCAGTTCTTC.

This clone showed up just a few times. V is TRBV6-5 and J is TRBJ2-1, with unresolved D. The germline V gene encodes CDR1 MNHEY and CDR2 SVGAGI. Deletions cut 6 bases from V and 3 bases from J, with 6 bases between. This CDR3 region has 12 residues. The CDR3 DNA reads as TGTGCCAGCAGCCGAGACTACAATGAGCAGTTCTTC. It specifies CASSRDYNEQFF.

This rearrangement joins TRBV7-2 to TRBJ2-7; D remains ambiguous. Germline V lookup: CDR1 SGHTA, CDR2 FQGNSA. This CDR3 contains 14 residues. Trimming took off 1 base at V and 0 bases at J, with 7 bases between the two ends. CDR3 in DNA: TGTGCCAGCAGCTTAGACAGCTCCTCCTACGAGCAGTACTTC. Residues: CASSLDSSSYEQYF.

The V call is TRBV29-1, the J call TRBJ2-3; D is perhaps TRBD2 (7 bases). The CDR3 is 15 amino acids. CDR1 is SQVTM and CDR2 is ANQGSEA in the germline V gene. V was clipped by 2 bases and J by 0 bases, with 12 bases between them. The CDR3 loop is CSVELADSSTDTQYF. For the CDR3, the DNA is TGCAGCGTTGAACTAGCGGACAGTAGCACAGATACGCAGTATTTT.

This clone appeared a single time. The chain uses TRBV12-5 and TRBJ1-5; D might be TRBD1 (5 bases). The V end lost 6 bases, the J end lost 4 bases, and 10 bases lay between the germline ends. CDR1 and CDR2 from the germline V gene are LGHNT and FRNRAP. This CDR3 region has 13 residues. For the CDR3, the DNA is TGTGCTAGTGGGCCGACAGAAAATCAGCCCCAGCATTTT. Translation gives CASGPTENQPQHF.

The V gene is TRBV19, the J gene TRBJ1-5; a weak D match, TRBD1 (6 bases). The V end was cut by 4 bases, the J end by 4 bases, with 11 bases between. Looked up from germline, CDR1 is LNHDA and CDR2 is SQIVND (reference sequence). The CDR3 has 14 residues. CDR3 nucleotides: TGTGCCAGTAGTACACAGGGCGGGAATCAGCCCCAGCATTTT. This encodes CASSTQGGNQPQHF.

In DNA, the CDR3 is TGTGCCAGCAGTTACCCGGGACTTCTACGGGATACTGAAGCTTTCTTT. As protein: CASSYPGLLRDTEAFF. The chain links TRBV28 to TRBJ1-1, with a weak D call TRBD1 (5 bases). The germline V gene has CDR1 MDHEN and CDR2 SYDVKM. This CDR3 is 16 amino acids long. Trimming removed 4 bases from V and 5 bases from J, with 20 bases in between.

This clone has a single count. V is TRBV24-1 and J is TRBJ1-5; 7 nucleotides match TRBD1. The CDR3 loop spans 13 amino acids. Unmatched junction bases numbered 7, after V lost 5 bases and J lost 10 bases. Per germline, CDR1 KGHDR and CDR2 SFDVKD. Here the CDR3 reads CATSAGQYFPQHF. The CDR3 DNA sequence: TGTGCCACCAGTGCGGGACAGTATTTCCCCCAGCATTTT.

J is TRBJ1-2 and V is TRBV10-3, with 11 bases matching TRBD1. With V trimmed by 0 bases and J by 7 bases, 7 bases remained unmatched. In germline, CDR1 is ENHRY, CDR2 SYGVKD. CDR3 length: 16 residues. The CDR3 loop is CAISESPGQGVPGYTF. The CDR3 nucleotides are TGTGCCATCAGTGAGTCTCCGGGACAGGGGGTCCCTGGCTACACCTTC.

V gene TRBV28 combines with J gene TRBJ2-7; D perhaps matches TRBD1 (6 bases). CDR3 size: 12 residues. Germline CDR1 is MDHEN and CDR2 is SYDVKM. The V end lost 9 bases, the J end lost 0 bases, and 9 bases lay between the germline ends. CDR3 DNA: TGTGCCAGTAACAGGGACTCCTACGAGCAGTACTTC. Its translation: CASNRDSYEQYF.

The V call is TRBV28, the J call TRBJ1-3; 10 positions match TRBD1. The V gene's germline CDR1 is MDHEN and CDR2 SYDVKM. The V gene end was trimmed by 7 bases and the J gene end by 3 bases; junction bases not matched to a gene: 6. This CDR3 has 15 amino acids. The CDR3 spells CASNPGQGIGNTIYF. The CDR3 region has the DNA TGTGCCAGCAACCCGGGACAGGGGATTGGAAACACCATATATTTT.

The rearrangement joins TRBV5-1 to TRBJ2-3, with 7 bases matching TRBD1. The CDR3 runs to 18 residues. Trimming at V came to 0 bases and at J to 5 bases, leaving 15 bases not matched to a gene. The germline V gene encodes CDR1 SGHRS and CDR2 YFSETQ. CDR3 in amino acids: CASSLAIEGARGGDTQYF. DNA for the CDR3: TGCGCCAGCAGCTTGGCAATTGAGGGGGCAAGGGGCGGAGATACGCAGTATTTT. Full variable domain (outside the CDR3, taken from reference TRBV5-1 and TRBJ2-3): KAGVTQTPRYLIKTRGQQVTLSCSPISGHRSVSWYQQTPGQGLQFLFEYFSETQRNKGNFPGRFSGRQFSNSRSEMNVSTLELGDSALYLCASSLAIEGARGGDTQYFGPGTRLTVL.

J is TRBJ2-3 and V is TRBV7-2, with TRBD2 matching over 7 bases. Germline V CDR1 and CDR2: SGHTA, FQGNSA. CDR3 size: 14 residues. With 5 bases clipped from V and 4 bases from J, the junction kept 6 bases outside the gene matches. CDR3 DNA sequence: TGTGCCAGCAGCAAAAGGCTAGCGGCAGATACGCAGTATTTT. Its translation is CASSKRLAADTQYF.